The 8 T cell receptor beta chains below come from one sample, sequenced in a study of cytomegalovirus exposure and HLA in healthy donors. Primers: 60 Vbeta forward and 13 Jbeta reverse. Produced via immunoSEQ multiplex PCR; TCRdb's table is partial and in-frame only. The table shows 120,000 to 150,000 clones, with around 72% occurring only once. Sequencing was performed on PBMCs. The receptor source for this set is a man aged 35 to 55 in good health and CMV-seronegative.

V usage is TRBV13 and J usage is TRBJ2-7; TRBD2 agrees at 14 bases. Germline trimming cut 4 bases from V and 6 bases from J; bases unmatched to any gene: 2. The germline gives CDR1 PRHDT, CDR2 FYEKMQ (reference sequence). This CDR3 is built from 14 residues. The CDR3, as DNA: TGTGCCAGCAGCTCGGGGACTAGCGGGGGCGAGCAGTACTTC. It encodes CASSSGTSGGEQYF. Based on the CDR3 plus reference TRBV13 and TRBJ2-7, the full variable domain is AAGVIQSPRHLIKEKRETATLKCYPIPRHDTVYWYQQGPGQDPQFLISFYEKMQSDKGSIPDRFSAQQFSDYHSELNMSSLELGDSALYFCASSSGTSGGEQYFGPGTRLTVT.

This clone was seen a handful of times. CDR3 DNA: TGTGCCAGCAGTGAATATGAGGGGGCGGAAAACACCATATATTTT. The encoded protein is CASSEYEGAENTIYF. The chain couples TRBV25-1 to TRBJ1-3, with TRBD1 matching over 7 bases. The CDR3 covers 15 residues. Germline V gene lookup returns CDR1 MGHDK and CDR2 SYGVNS. V lost 0 bases, J lost 6 bases, and 5 bases stayed unmatched.

The V and J genes are TRBV7-6 and TRBJ2-5; 13 bases match TRBD2. The CDR3 has 15 amino acids. CDR1 is SGHVS, CDR2 FNYEAQ, per germline. Trimming at V came to 5 bases and at J to 3 bases, leaving 3 bases not matched to a gene. CDR3 residues: CASSHTSGGEETQYF. DNA for the CDR3: TGTGCCAGCAGCCACACTAGCGGGGGGGAAGAGACCCAGTACTTC.

V usage is TRBV5-1 and J usage is TRBJ1-1; TRBD1 matches at 12 bases. Germline trimming cut 3 bases from V and 1 base from J; bases unmatched to any gene: 4. The germline V gene encodes CDR1 SGHRS and CDR2 YFSETQ. The CDR3 consists of 16 residues. CDR3 region: CASSSGQGARNTEAFF. The CDR3 DNA reads TGCGCCAGCAGCTCGGGACAGGGGGCGAGGAACACTGAAGCTTTCTTT.

This clone was observed a handful of times. The rearrangement joins TRBV6-4 to TRBJ2-3; no definite D call. This CDR3 has 14 residues. Trimming removed 4 bases at V and 2 bases at J, with 10 bases between. The V gene's germline CDR1 is MRHNA and CDR2 SNTAGT. CDR3 bases: TGTGCCAGCAGTGGCGGCCTAGACACAGATACGCAGTATTTT. This sequence encodes CASSGGLDTDTQYF.

This clone occurred a few times. One end of the junction does not line up with germline, which may come from a read error. The V gene is TRBV6-5, the J gene TRBJ1-2; TRBD1 agrees at 7 bases. The germline gives CDR1 MNHEY, CDR2 SVGAGI. This CDR3 region has 15 residues. CDR3 residues: CASNPDRVPLYGYPF. DNA for the CDR3: TGTGCCAGCAACCCAGACAGGGTACCTCTCTATGGCTACCCCTTC.

The J gene is TRBJ1-2, the V gene TRBV18, with a possible D match to TRBD1 (6 bases). This CDR3 is 16 amino acids long. Looked up from germline, CDR1 is KGHSH and CDR2 is LQKENI. With 2 bases removed from V and 0 bases from J, the gap between germline ends came to 13 bases. CDR3 DNA sequence: TGTGCCAGCTCACCATTTCGACAGGAAGCTAACTATGGCTACACCTTC. The encoded protein is CASSPFRQEANYGYTF.

The chain carries TRBV27 and TRBJ2-3; 7 bases are a match to TRBD2. Germline CDR1 is MNHEY and CDR2 is SMNVEV (reference sequence). The CDR3 contains 13 residues. V lost 7 bases and J lost 6; bases outside the gene matches: 7. CDR3 sequence (DNA): TGTGCCAGCACAAGCGGGAATGAGGATACGCAGTATTTT. It specifies CASTSGNEDTQYF.